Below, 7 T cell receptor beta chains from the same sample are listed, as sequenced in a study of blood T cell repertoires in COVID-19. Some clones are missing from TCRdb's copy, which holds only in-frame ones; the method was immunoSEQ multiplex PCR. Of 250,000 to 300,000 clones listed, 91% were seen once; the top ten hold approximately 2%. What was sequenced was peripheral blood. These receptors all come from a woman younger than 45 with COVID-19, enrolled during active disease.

In DNA form, the CDR3 reads TGTGCCAGCAGCGACTCCCTCTGGGGACAGGGGGAATACGAGCAGTACTTC. Its protein product is CASSDSLWGQGEYEQYF. The V call is TRBV7-2, the J call TRBJ2-7; 11 bases are shared with TRBD1. V lost 5 bases to trimming and J lost 4 bases; unmatched junction nucleotides: 13. The CDR3 is 17 amino acids. Germline V CDR1 and CDR2: SGHTA, FQGNSA.

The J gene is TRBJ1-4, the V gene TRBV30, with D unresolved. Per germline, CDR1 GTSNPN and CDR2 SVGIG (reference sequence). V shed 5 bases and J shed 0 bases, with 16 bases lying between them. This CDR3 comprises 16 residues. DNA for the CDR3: TGTGCCTGGTCCCGAGCCTACAGTACAACTAATGAAAAACTGTTTTTT. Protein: CAWSRAYSTTNEKLFF.

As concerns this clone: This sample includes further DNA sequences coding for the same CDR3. The CDR3 DNA sequence: TGTGCCAGTAGTATAGGGACTTACAATGAGCAGTTCTTC. Residues: CASSIGTYNEQFF. The V and J genes are TRBV19 and TRBJ2-1, with D possibly TRBD2 on 5 matching bases. V was shortened by 1 base and J by 4 bases, with 5 bases between the two germline ends. The CDR3 is 13 residues long. The germline gives CDR1 LNHDA, CDR2 SQIVND (reference sequence).

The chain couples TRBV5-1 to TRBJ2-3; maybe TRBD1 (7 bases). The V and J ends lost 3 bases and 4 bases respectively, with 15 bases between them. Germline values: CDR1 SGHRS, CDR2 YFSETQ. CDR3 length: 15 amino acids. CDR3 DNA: TGCGCCAGCAGCTCGCAGGGGGGCTTAGCAGATACGCAGTATTTT. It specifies CASSSQGGLADTQYF.

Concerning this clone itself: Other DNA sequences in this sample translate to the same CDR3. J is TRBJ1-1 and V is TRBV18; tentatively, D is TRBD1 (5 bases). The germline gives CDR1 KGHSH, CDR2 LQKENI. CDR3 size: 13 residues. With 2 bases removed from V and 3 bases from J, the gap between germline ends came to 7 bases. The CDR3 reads CASSPGRDTEAFF. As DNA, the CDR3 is TGTGCCAGCTCACCAGGCAGGGACACTGAAGCTTTCTTT.

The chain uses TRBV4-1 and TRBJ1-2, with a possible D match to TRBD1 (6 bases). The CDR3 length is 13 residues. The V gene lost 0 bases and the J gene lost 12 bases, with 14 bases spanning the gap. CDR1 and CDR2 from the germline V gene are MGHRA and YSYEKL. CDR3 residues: CASSQDGGHRNTF. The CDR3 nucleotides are TGCGCCAGCAGCCAAGATGGGGGACACCGGAACACCTTC.

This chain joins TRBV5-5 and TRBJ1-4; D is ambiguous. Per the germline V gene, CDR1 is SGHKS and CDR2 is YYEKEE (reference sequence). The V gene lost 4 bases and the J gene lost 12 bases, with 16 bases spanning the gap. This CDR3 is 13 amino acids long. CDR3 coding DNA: TGTGCCAGCAGCCAAGAACTTGTGAGTGAACTGTTTTTT. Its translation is CASSQELVSELFF.